The subject of this entry is one T cell receptor (beta chain). Antigen: not known. Only in-frame clones appear in the TCRdb table, and some are missing; sequencing was by immunoSEQ multiplex PCR. This sample yields about 120,000 clones, of which roughly 93% are seen a single time; 1.7% belongs to the top ten. This entry belongs to a study of T cell responses to AZD1222 COVID-19 vaccine. V was pared by 0 bases and J by 5 bases, with 3 bases of the junction left unmatched. This CDR3 spans 15 amino acids. CDR1 and CDR2 (germline): SGHNT, YYREEE (reference sequence). Study-level points and caveats: The span of vaccine-associated CD4 TCRs extended across spike, with dominance at 160-218 and 743-854. Recipients of AZD1222 seropositive at baseline numbered only 5 or 6. Reports say nearly half of spike-specific TCRs go after unmutated variant regions. Possibly, clonal diversity was underestimated; donors were largely white British and included more females.

This clonotype originated in an adult in good health. The sample here was peripheral blood, taken on day 0 of AZD1222 vaccination. This chain joins TRBV5-4 and TRBJ2-5; TRBD1 agrees at 11 bases. CDR3 DNA sequence: TGTGCCAGCAGCTTGGCCGGACAGGGGGCTGAGACCCAGTACTTC. Protein sequence: CASSLAGQGAETQYF.